Detailed here is one T cell receptor beta chain. Its antigen is undetermined. TCR beta CDR3 regions were amplified from RNA transcripts. The HTBI set primed first-round TCR CDR3 RT-PCR. Each CDR3 protein is one row after TCRdb ran MiXCR on the multiplex PCR reads. This table holds about 290,000 distinct CDR3 sequences, around a fifth found once. This sample is drawn from a study of T cells in Graves' hyperthyroidism and ophthalmopathy. Study-wide findings and caveats: Ophthalmopathy, as predicted by the model, came a median 6.5 months after the prediction.

This CDR3 has 13 amino acids. V lost 5 bases, J lost 9 bases, and 17 bases lay in between. Germline V gene sequence: CDR1 SQVTM, CDR2 ANQGSEA. Ophthalmopathy cases met thresholds of Clinical Activity Score at least 3, NOSPECS grade at least 4 and duration under 3 months. Patients were excluded for uncontrolled infection, other autoimmune disease, pregnancy or lactation. Source material for PBMCs was more than 9.5 ml fresh peripheral blood. Material: blood. The sequence was collected from a man between 50 and 59 years old with Graves' ophthalmopathy. The chain carries TRBV29-1 and TRBJ2-1; maybe TRBD2 (5 bases). This CDR3 is CSVSTRLEGEQFF. In DNA form, the CDR3 reads TGCAGCGTTTCCACACGACTTGAGGGTGAGCAGTTCTTC.